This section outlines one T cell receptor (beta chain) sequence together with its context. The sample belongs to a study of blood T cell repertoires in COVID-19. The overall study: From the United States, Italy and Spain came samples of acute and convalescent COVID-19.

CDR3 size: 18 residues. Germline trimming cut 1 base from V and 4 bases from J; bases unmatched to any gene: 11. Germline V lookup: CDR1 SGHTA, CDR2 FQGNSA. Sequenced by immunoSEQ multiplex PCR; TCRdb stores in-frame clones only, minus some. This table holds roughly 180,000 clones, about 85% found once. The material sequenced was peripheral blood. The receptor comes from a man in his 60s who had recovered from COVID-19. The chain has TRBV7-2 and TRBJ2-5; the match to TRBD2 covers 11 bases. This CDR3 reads CASSLVVSASGGIETQYF. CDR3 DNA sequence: TGTGCCAGCAGCTTAGTTGTATCGGCTAGCGGGGGGATAGAGACCCAGTACTTC.